Following are 21 T cell receptor beta chains from one sample sequenced in a study of blood T cell repertoires in COVID-19. Assay: immunoSEQ multiplex PCR; the TCRdb copy retains only in-frame clones and omits some. The repertoire holds roughly 220,000 clones, with roughly 81% as singletons. The sequenced material came from peripheral blood. These receptors were collected from a man between 45 and 60 years old who had recovered from COVID-19.

Only one count was recorded for this clone. The chain couples TRBV28 to TRBJ2-3; D might be TRBD2 (6 bases). Trimming cost V 3 bases and J 5 bases, with 9 bases left between them. CDR1 is MDHEN and CDR2 is SYDVKM in the germline V gene. The CDR3 spans 13 residues. The CDR3 DNA follows: TGTGCCAGCAGTTTGGGGAGGAGAGATACGCAGTATTTT. Its translation: CASSLGRRDTQYF.

The chain uses TRBV5-1 and TRBJ2-5, with 11 bases that match TRBD1. The ends lost 0 bases at V and 4 bases at J; junction bases unmatched: 5. This CDR3 has 16 residues. CDR1 SGHRS and CDR2 YFSETQ come from the germline V gene. The chain's CDR3 is CASSLGPGTGGETQYF. The CDR3 DNA follows: TGCGCCAGCAGCTTGGGCCCAGGGACAGGGGGAGAGACCCAGTACTTC. The variable domain in full, with the rest retrieved from reference TRBV5-1 and TRBJ2-5, is KAGVTQTPRYLIKTRGQQVTLSCSPISGHRSVSWYQQTPGQGLQFLFEYFSETQRNKGNFPGRFSGRQFSNSRSEMNVSTLELGDSALYLCASSLGPGTGGETQYFGPGTRLLVL.

Note on this clone: The sample contains more than one DNA sequence encoding this CDR3. The chain has TRBV7-2 and TRBJ1-5, with 7 bases matching TRBD1. V dropped 5 bases and J dropped 2; count of bases not matched to a gene: 6. CDR1 and CDR2 (germline): SGHTA, FQGNSA. This CDR3 region has 15 residues. In DNA form, the CDR3 reads TGTGCCAGCAGCCCGGGGGACAGACGCAATCAGCCCCAGCATTTT. Amino acid sequence: CASSPGDRRNQPQHF.

The chain combines TRBV28 with TRBJ2-5; 7 bases fit TRBD1. The CDR3 spans 15 residues. Germline V gene lookup returns CDR1 MDHEN and CDR2 SYDVKM. V lost 4 bases to trimming and J lost 2 bases; unmatched junction nucleotides: 7. CDR3 in DNA: TGTGCCAGCAGTTCGACAGGGCAGGGACAAGAGACCCAGTACTTC. Its protein is CASSSTGQGQETQYF.

The rearrangement links TRBV7-2 to TRBJ2-2, with D hard to call. Germline CDR1 and CDR2: SGHTA and FQGNSA. The germline V and J ends were trimmed by 3 bases and 1 base, with 6 bases remaining between them. This CDR3 region has 14 residues. CDR3 amino acids: CASSFSGNTGELFF. CDR3 coding DNA: TGTGCCAGCAGCTTTTCCGGGAACACCGGGGAGCTGTTTTTT.

This CDR3 reads CASSPLAGGRYEQYF. Here the CDR3 DNA reads TGTGCCAGCAGCCCACTAGCGGGAGGCCGCTACGAGCAGTACTTC. This sequence joins TRBV11-2 and TRBJ2-7, with 12 nucleotides matching TRBD2. The germline gives CDR1 SGHAT, CDR2 FQNNGV. V shed 5 bases, J shed 3 bases, and the junction held 5 bases outside the gene matches. This CDR3 contains 15 residues.

This sequence joins TRBV7-8 and TRBJ2-2; possible D gene TRBD2, 6 bases. The germline CDR1 and CDR2 sequences are SGHVS and FQNEAQ. CDR3 length: 17 residues. The V end lost 2 bases, the J end lost 0 bases, and 13 bases lay between the germline ends. The CDR3 loop is CASSLTERLANTGELFF. The DNA of the CDR3 is TGTGCCAGCAGCTTAACAGAGAGACTAGCGAACACCGGGGAGCTGTTTTTT.

The chain has TRBV18 and TRBJ2-7, with a tentative D call TRBD1 (5 bases). The germline CDR1 and CDR2 sequences are KGHSH and LQKENI. The CDR3 runs to 13 residues. V was cut by 4 bases and J by 3 bases, with 10 bases left in between. DNA for the CDR3: TGTGCCAGCTCACACGGACATGGCTACGAGCAGTACTTC. Encoded protein: CASSHGHGYEQYF.

V is TRBV29-1 and J is TRBJ1-2, with D possibly TRBD1 on 6 matching bases. With 4 bases removed from V and 4 bases from J, the gap between germline ends came to 10 bases. Germline V gene lookup returns CDR1 SQVTM and CDR2 ANQGSEA. The CDR3 is 12 amino acids. This CDR3 reads CSVGQGTYGYTF. CDR3 bases: TGCAGCGTTGGCCAGGGGACCTATGGCTACACCTTC.

V gene TRBV5-4 combines with J gene TRBJ1-1; 8 nucleotides line up with TRBD1. Germline V gene sequence: CDR1 SGHNT, CDR2 YYREEE (reference sequence). The CDR3 is 14 residues long. V trimming: 0 bases; J trimming: 3 bases; junction bases outside the gene matches: 1. In nucleotides, the CDR3 is TGTGCCAGCAGCTTGGCAGGGGGCTACACTGAAGCTTTCTTT. Its protein product is CASSLAGGYTEAFF.

This clone appeared once. The chain combines TRBV5-5 with TRBJ2-2; a weak D match, TRBD2 (5 bases). Germline lookup yields CDR1 SGHKS and CDR2 YYEKEE (reference sequence). Trimming cost V 4 bases and J 6 bases, with 13 bases left between them. The CDR3 contains 14 residues. CDR3 DNA: TGTGCCAGCAGCCGGGGAAGCGCGTCCGGGGAGCTGTTTTTT. Translating gives CASSRGSASGELFF. Using reference TRBV5-5 and TRBJ2-2 for the parts outside the CDR3, the full variable domain is DAGVTQSPTHLIKTRGQQVTLRCSPISGHKSVSWYQQVLGQGPQFIFQYYEKEERGRGNFPDRFSARQFPNYSSELNVNALLLGDSALYLCASSRGSASGELFFGEGSRLTVL.

This sequence joins TRBV27 and TRBJ1-2, with D perhaps matching TRBD1 (5 bases). Germline V gives CDR1 MNHEY, CDR2 SMNVEV (reference sequence). This CDR3 is built from 14 residues. Trimming took off 6 bases at V and 0 bases at J, with 11 bases between the two ends. The CDR3 DNA sequence: TGTGCCAGCAGAGATTCAGGGTCTAACTATGGCTACACCTTC. Encoded protein: CASRDSGSNYGYTF.

This clone has more than one count but fewer than ten. J is TRBJ2-1 and V is TRBV6-1, with D possibly matching TRBD1 (6 bases). Trimming removed 3 bases from V and 14 bases from J, with 20 bases in between. The CDR3 length is 14 residues. Germline loops: CDR1 MNHNS, CDR2 SASEGT. The CDR3: CASSDQWTDPAEFF. DNA for the CDR3: TGTGCCAGCAGTGACCAATGGACAGACCCCGCGGAGTTCTTC.

This clone was detected once. The chain employs TRBV28 and TRBJ2-7; TRBD1 aligns across 9 bases. From germline, CDR1 is MDHEN and CDR2 SYDVKM. V shed 10 bases and J 3 bases; nucleotides not matched to a gene: 10. There are 14 residues in the CDR3. CDR3: CATRGTGTLYEQYF. CDR3 nucleotide sequence: TGTGCCACCAGGGGGACAGGGACCCTCTACGAGCAGTACTTC.

The chain is built from TRBV7-9 and TRBJ2-1, with D unclear. Germline lookup yields CDR1 SEHNR and CDR2 FQNEAQ (reference sequence). This CDR3 region has 13 residues. Trimming removed 4 bases at V and 6 bases at J, with 10 bases between. The chain's CDR3 is CASSWSFGNEQFF. CDR3 coding DNA: TGTGCCAGCAGCTGGAGTTTTGGCAATGAGCAGTTCTTC.

The J gene is TRBJ2-1, the V gene TRBV11-2, with unresolved D. This CDR3 spans 12 amino acids. V was clipped by 3 bases and J by 7 bases, with 7 bases between them. Germline CDR1 SGHAT, CDR2 FQNNGV. The DNA of the CDR3 is TGTGCCAGCAGCTTTTCGGTGAATGAGCAGTTCTTC. This encodes CASSFSVNEQFF.

The chain uses TRBV5-8 and TRBJ2-6; a weak D match, TRBD1 (6 bases). Trimming left V 4 bases short and J 0 bases short, with 14 bases between. Germline loops: CDR1 SGHTS, CDR2 YDEGEE. This CDR3 is built from 17 residues. The CDR3 DNA follows: TGTGCCAGCAGCACTGGACAGACCCGCTCTGGGGCCAACGTCCTGACTTTC. Protein sequence: CASSTGQTRSGANVLTF.

The V call is TRBV11-2, the J call TRBJ2-5; 8 bases match TRBD1. CDR1 SGHAT and CDR2 FQNNGV come from the germline V gene. CDR3 size: 15 residues. Losses at the gene ends were 4 bases for V and 2 bases for J; bases not matched to a gene: 6. The CDR3: CASSSLDRVQETQYF. The CDR3 bases are TGTGCCAGCAGCTCCCTGGACAGGGTACAAGAGACCCAGTACTTC.

This chain links TRBV9 with TRBJ2-1; D may be TRBD1 (6 bases). This CDR3 spans 14 amino acids. Germline loops: CDR1 SGDLS, CDR2 YYNGEE. V gave up 0 bases and J gave up 4 bases, with 8 bases separating them. CDR3 region: CASSVVQGYNEQFF. As DNA, the CDR3 is TGTGCCAGCAGCGTAGTGCAGGGGTACAATGAGCAGTTCTTC.

The chain recombines TRBV28 with TRBJ2-1; 10 bases map to TRBD2. Germline trimming cut 6 bases from V and 0 bases from J; bases unmatched to any gene: 5. This CDR3 is built from 16 residues. Germline assignment: CDR1 MDHEN and CDR2 SYDVKM. The CDR3 nucleotides are TGTGCCAGCAGCTCGAGCGGGAGGGCCTCCTACAATGAGCAGTTCTTC. The encoded protein is CASSSSGRASYNEQFF.

The chain has TRBV28 and TRBJ2-1; TRBD2 is a possible D gene (5 bases). Germline CDR1 reads MDHEN; CDR2 reads SYDVKM. The CDR3 is made up of 15 amino acids. The V and J ends lost 0 bases and 7 bases respectively, with 13 bases between them. CDR3 amino acids: CASSLWSVGGNEQFF. The CDR3 DNA sequence: TGTGCCAGCAGTTTATGGTCAGTAGGAGGTAATGAGCAGTTCTTC.